This passage covers 27 T cell receptor beta chains from one sample sequenced in a study of T-cell reconstitution after alpha-beta-depleted transplantation in children. As it was prepared, the TCRbeta library received unique molecular identifiers. MiXCR was run by TCRdb on the PCR reads, yielding one entry per CDR3 protein. The data contain about 240,000 distinct CDR3 sequences, about 25% of them singletons. The sample was PBMCs, taken before TCRalphabeta/CD19-depleted stem cell transplant. The receptors come from a girl aged 2-10 years with Fanconi anemia, due to receive a stem cell transplant.

The gene calls are TRBV2 and TRBJ2-1; 8 nucleotides align to TRBD2. The germline CDR1 and CDR2 sequences are SNHLY and FYNNEI. This CDR3 is 15 amino acids long. The trim removed 2 bases at V and 9 bases at J, leaving 9 bases unmatched. The CDR3 reads CASSEPSAGVGEQFF. CDR3 nucleotide sequence: TGTGCCAGCAGTGAACCCTCAGCGGGAGTCGGTGAGCAGTTCTTC.

The CDR3 sequence is CSASRQALSYEQYF. CDR3 sequence (DNA): TGCAGTGCTAGCCGACAGGCTCTCTCCTACGAGCAGTACTTC. The chain combines TRBV20-1 with TRBJ2-7; TRBD1 is a possible D gene (6 bases). The germline V gene has CDR1 DFQATT and CDR2 SNEGSKA (reference sequence). V dropped 3 bases and J dropped 0 bases, with 12 bases sitting between them. The CDR3 totals 14 residues.

The chain carries TRBV28 and TRBJ2-2; a weak D match, TRBD1 (6 bases). The CDR3 extends over 14 amino acids. V was pared by 4 bases and J by 3 bases, with 9 bases between. Germline CDR1 MDHEN, CDR2 SYDVKM. DNA for the CDR3: TGTGCCAGCAGTTCTACAGGGTACACCGGGGAGCTGTTTTTT. This encodes CASSSTGYTGELFF.

This clonotype was seen repeatedly, ten times or more. The gene calls are TRBV12-3 or TRBV12-4 and TRBJ2-7; the match to TRBD1 covers 10 bases. The CDR3 length is 16 residues. V trimming: 5 bases; J trimming: 2 bases; junction bases outside the gene matches: 9. Here the CDR3 reads CASSTNLGQGAYEQYF. In DNA form, the CDR3 reads TGTGCCAGCAGTACAAACCTTGGACAGGGGGCCTACGAGCAGTACTTC.

This clonotype was seen ten or more times. CDR3 sequence: CASSLWAGGPDTQYF. The CDR3, as DNA: TGTGCCAGCAGCTTATGGGCGGGGGGGCCAGATACGCAGTATTTT. This chain links TRBV7-2 with TRBJ2-3, with TRBD2 matching over 9 bases. The CDR3 is 15 amino acids. V shed 2 bases and J 4 bases; nucleotides not matched to a gene: 4. Germline V gene lookup returns CDR1 SGHTA and CDR2 FQGNSA.

This chain links TRBV20-1 with TRBJ2-5, with 7 bases that match TRBD2. V lost 0 bases to trimming and J lost 2 bases; unmatched junction nucleotides: 3. Germline V gene lookup returns CDR1 DFQATT and CDR2 SNEGSKA (reference sequence). The CDR3 length is 14 residues. The CDR3 sequence is CSARERRGQETQYF. CDR3 sequence (DNA): TGCAGTGCTAGAGAGAGGCGGGGGCAAGAGACCCAGTACTTC.

In this sample, this clonotype turned up a few times. This sequence joins TRBV20-1 and TRBJ2-5; D possibly corresponds to TRBD1 (6 bases). This CDR3 is built from 13 residues. Trimming left V 6 bases short and J 2 bases short, with 13 bases between. Germline lookup yields CDR1 DFQATT and CDR2 SNEGSKA (reference sequence). In nucleotides, the CDR3 is TGCAGTGCCCGGACAGTGCCACAAGAGACCCAGTACTTC. It codes for CSARTVPQETQYF.

This clonotype was found many times. The chain couples TRBV12-3 or TRBV12-4 to TRBJ2-1; 12 positions agree with TRBD2. The length of the CDR3 is 16 residues. With V trimmed by 3 bases and J by 7 bases, 7 bases remained unmatched. The CDR3, as DNA: TGTGCCAGCAGTTTCCCGACTAGCGGGAGTCTTAATGAGCAGTTCTTC. Translation: CASSFPTSGSLNEQFF.

J is TRBJ2-1 and V is TRBV6-1; D call uncertain. The CDR3 length is 15 residues. In germline, CDR1 is MNHNS, CDR2 SASEGT. V was pared by 4 bases and J by 0 bases, with 10 bases between. CDR3 bases: TGTGCCAGCAGTGGGGCAGCCTTCTCCTACAATGAGCAGTTCTTC. Translated: CASSGAAFSYNEQFF.

The V call is TRBV25-1, the J call TRBJ2-1; tentative D call: TRBD2 (5 bases). The germline CDR1 and CDR2 sequences are MGHDK and SYGVNS. The CDR3 has 12 amino acids. Trimming removed 4 bases from V and 14 bases from J, with 15 bases in between. In DNA, the CDR3 is TGTGCCAGCAGTGCCGGGCTTTCGCGGGAGTTCTTC. Encoded protein: CASSAGLSREFF.

CDR3 region: CASSPTTGLGTEAFF. The DNA for the CDR3 is TGTGCCAGCAGCCCAACGACAGGGTTGGGGACTGAAGCTTTCTTT. The rearrangement links TRBV3-1 to TRBJ1-1; 7 nucleotides match TRBD1. Per germline, CDR1 LGHDT and CDR2 YNNKEL (reference sequence). The V and J ends lost 4 bases and 5 bases, in that order; junction bases with no gene match: 10. The CDR3 sequence is 15 residues long.

This clonotype has ten or more counts. This sequence joins TRBV7-2 and TRBJ2-1; 7 nucleotides align to TRBD2. The CDR3 is 15 amino acids. CDR1 is SGHTA and CDR2 is FQGNSA in the germline V gene. V was pared by 1 base and J by 5 bases, with 5 bases of the junction left unmatched. The CDR3 DNA reads as TGTGCCAGCAGCTTAGTGCGGGAGCGTGACAATGAGCAGTTCTTC. The encoded protein is CASSLVRERDNEQFF. Together with reference TRBV7-2 and TRBJ2-1, the CDR3 gives the full variable domain: GAGVSQSPSNKVTEKGKDVELRCDPISGHTALYWYRQSLGQGLEFLIYFQGNSAPDKSGLPSDRFSAERTGGSVSTLTIQRTQQEDSAVYLCASSLVRERDNEQFFGPGTRLTVL.

In this sample, this clonotype turned up a few times. The chain recombines TRBV29-1 with TRBJ1-5; D remains unclear. Trimming took 3 bases from V and 4 from J, leaving 10 bases between them. Germline V gene lookup returns CDR1 SQVTM and CDR2 ANQGSEA. The CDR3 runs 13 residues. The CDR3 DNA follows: TGCAGCGTTGATAAGGCAGTTAATCAGCCCCAGCATTTT. It yields the protein CSVDKAVNQPQHF.

The chain has TRBV20-1 and TRBJ1-2, with 7 bases that match TRBD1. Trimming cost V 4 bases and J 4 bases; bases outside gene matches: 12. This CDR3 has 15 amino acids. In germline, CDR1 is DFQATT, CDR2 SNEGSKA (reference sequence). CDR3 amino acids: CSANPLGTDGYGYTF. The CDR3 DNA reads as TGCAGTGCTAACCCCCTCGGGACAGATGGCTATGGCTACACCTTC.

The chain carries TRBV5-1 and TRBJ2-5; D is perhaps TRBD2 (6 bases). V lost 5 bases, J lost 5 bases, and 13 bases lay in between. Germline values: CDR1 SGHRS, CDR2 YFSETQ. The CDR3 spans 13 residues. CDR3 DNA: TGCGCCAGCAGTGATGGAGGGTTGGAGACCCAGTACTTC. Amino acid sequence: CASSDGGLETQYF.

This chain connects TRBV20-1 to TRBJ2-1, with 16 bases aligning to TRBD2. V gave up 4 bases and J gave up 8 bases; unmatched junction bases: 5. Germline CDR1 is DFQATT and CDR2 is SNEGSKA (reference sequence). The CDR3 has 15 residues. CDR3 sequence: CSATGLAGGQHEQFF. CDR3 sequence (DNA): TGCAGTGCTACGGGACTAGCGGGGGGGCAGCATGAGCAGTTCTTC.

This clonotype was counted ten times or more. V gene TRBV12-3 or TRBV12-4 combines with J gene TRBJ2-7; D call uncertain. V gave up 5 bases and J gave up 5 bases, with 10 bases separating them. This CDR3 comprises 12 residues. The CDR3 is CASSLPRNEQYF. Written as DNA, the CDR3 is TGTGCCAGCAGTCTCCCCCGGAACGAGCAGTACTTC.

The sample holds many counts of this clonotype. This chain uses TRBV29-1 with TRBJ2-1, with 8 bases aligning to TRBD1. V was clipped by 2 bases and J by 4 bases; unmatched bases: 7. The CDR3 is 15 amino acids. Germline CDR1 reads SQVTM; CDR2 reads ANQGSEA. Here the CDR3 reads CSVERGRGQYNEQFF. The CDR3 nucleotides read TGCAGCGTTGAAAGGGGCAGGGGGCAATACAATGAGCAGTTCTTC.

This clonotype has a handful of counts. The rearrangement uses TRBV12-3 or TRBV12-4 and TRBJ2-6; D gene unclear. V gave up 3 bases and J gave up 0 bases, with 6 bases separating them. The CDR3 spans 15 residues. CDR3 bases: TGTGCCAGCAGTTTTAGGGCCTCTGGGGCCAACGTCCTGACTTTC. This gives the protein CASSFRASGANVLTF.

Many counts were recorded for this clonotype. The chain is built from TRBV12-3 or TRBV12-4 and TRBJ2-5; no clear D gene. This CDR3 is built from 12 residues. V lost 11 bases and J 5 bases, leaving 15 bases between the germline ends. The CDR3, as DNA: TGTGCCGCCGGCAGGCTGGGGGAGACCCAGTACTTC. Translating gives CAAGRLGETQYF.

This clonotype was detected ten times or more. The genes are TRBV20-1 and TRBJ1-5, with D maybe TRBD1 (5 bases). CDR3 length: 15 residues. Germline loops: CDR1 DFQATT, CDR2 SNEGSKA (reference sequence). V gave up 0 bases and J gave up 6 bases, with 15 bases separating them. CDR3 region: CSARDTRQGGQPQHF. The CDR3 nucleotides are TGCAGTGCTAGAGACACGAGGCAGGGTGGTCAGCCCCAGCATTTT.

The V call is TRBV5-1, the J call TRBJ2-5; the D is unclear. The V end was cut by 5 bases, the J end by 4 bases, with 6 bases between. Germline-derived CDR1 and CDR2 are SGHRS and YFSETQ. This CDR3 is 11 amino acids long. CDR3 in DNA: TGCGCCAGCAGACATGGAGAGACCCAGTACTTC. Its translation: CASRHGETQYF.

The chain joins TRBV29-1 to TRBJ1-1; 7 bases agree with TRBD1. Unmatched junction bases numbered 9, after V lost 5 bases and J lost 3 bases. Germline V CDR1 and CDR2: SQVTM, ANQGSEA. This CDR3 spans 14 amino acids. The CDR3 sequence: CSVRDREAYTEAFF. DNA for the CDR3: TGCAGCGTTAGAGACAGGGAGGCGTACACTGAAGCTTTCTTT.

This clonotype was found many times. The chain employs TRBV12-3 or TRBV12-4 and TRBJ1-1; D not resolved. This CDR3 comprises 12 residues. V was clipped by 1 base and J by 7 bases, with 7 bases between them. CDR3 protein: CASSLGDVEAFF. The CDR3 DNA follows: TGTGCCAGCAGTTTAGGGGATGTTGAAGCTTTCTTT.

As for this clonotype: Mismatch with germline at one junction end may stem from a read error. The rearrangement uses TRBV12-5 and TRBJ2-3; D unclear. The CDR3 has 15 amino acids. Germline-derived CDR1 and CDR2 are LGHNT and FRNRAP. In DNA form, the CDR3 reads TGTGCTAGTGGCCCGTTTGGTGGTAGCAGAGATACGCAGTATTTT. Its translation is CASGPFGGSRDTQYF. Drawing the rest from reference TRBV12-5 and TRBJ2-3, the complete variable domain is DARVTQTPRHKVTEMGQEVTMRCQPILGHNTVFWYRQTMMQGLELLAYFRNRAPLDDSGMPKDRFSAEMPDATLATLKIQPSEPRDSAVYFCASGPFGGSRDTQYFGPGTRLTVL.

There are a few counts of this clonotype. The chain uses TRBV29-1 and TRBJ2-3, with D possibly being TRBD1 or TRBD2 (5 bases each). Germline V gene data show CDR1 as SQVTM and CDR2 as ANQGSEA. Deletions cut 6 bases from V and 0 bases from J, with 16 bases between. This CDR3 contains 15 residues. The CDR3 reads CSVGERRPSTDTQYF. The CDR3 DNA is TGCAGCGTGGGGGAGCGGCGTCCTAGCACAGATACGCAGTATTTT.

Many counts were recorded for this clonotype. The chain employs TRBV12-3 or TRBV12-4 and TRBJ2-1; D is perhaps TRBD2 (7 bases). Trimming took off 1 base at V and 12 bases at J, with 16 bases between the two ends. The CDR3 covers 14 residues. CDR3 DNA: TGTGCCAGCAGTTTAGGAGGGAGGGGGATTAGGCAGTTCTTC. Amino acid sequence: CASSLGGRGIRQFF.